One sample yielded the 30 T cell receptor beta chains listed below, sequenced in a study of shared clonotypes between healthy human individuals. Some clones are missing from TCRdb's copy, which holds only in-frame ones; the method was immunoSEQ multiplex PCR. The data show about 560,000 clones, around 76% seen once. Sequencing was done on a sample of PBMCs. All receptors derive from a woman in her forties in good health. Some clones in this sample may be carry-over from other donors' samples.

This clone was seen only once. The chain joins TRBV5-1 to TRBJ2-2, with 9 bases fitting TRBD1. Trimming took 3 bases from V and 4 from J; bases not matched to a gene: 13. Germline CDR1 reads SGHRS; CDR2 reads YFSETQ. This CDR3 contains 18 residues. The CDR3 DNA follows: TGCGCCAGCAGCTCCTCCAGGGGGACAGGGAAATTCACCGGGGAGCTGTTTTTT. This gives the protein CASSSSRGTGKFTGELFF.

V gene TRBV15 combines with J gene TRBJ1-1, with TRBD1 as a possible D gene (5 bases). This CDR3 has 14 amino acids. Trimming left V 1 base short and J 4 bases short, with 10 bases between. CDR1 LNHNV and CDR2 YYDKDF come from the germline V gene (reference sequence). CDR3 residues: CATSRVDRGTEAFF. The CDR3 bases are TGTGCCACCAGCAGAGTAGACAGAGGCACTGAAGCTTTCTTT.

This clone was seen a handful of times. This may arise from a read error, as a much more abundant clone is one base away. CDR3 nucleotide sequence: TGTGCCAGCAGTCGGGACAGCACAGATACGCAGTATTTT. Protein: CASSRDSTDTQYF. This sequence joins TRBV6-6 and TRBJ2-3, with D possibly called TRBD1 or TRBD2 (5 bases each). V lost 5 bases to trimming and J lost 0 bases, with 6 bases between them. The CDR3 consists of 13 residues. The germline CDR1 and CDR2 sequences are MNHNY and SVGAGI (reference sequence).

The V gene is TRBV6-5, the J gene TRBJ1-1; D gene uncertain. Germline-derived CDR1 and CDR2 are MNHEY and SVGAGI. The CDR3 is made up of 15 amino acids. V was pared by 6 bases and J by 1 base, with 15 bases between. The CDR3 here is CASRNRGKGNTEAFF. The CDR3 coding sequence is TGTGCCAGCAGGAACCGCGGGAAGGGGAACACTGAAGCTTTCTTT.

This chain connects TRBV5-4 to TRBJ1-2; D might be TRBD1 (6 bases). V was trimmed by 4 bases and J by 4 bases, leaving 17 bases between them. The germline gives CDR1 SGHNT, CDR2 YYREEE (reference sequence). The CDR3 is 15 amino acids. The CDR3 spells CASSQPTGAGYGYTF. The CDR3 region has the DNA TGTGCCAGCAGCCAACCGACAGGTGCGGGCTATGGCTACACCTTC.

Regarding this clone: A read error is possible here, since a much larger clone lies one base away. The CDR3 region has the DNA TGTGCCAGCAGGCAGCGAAGCACAGATACGCAGTATTTT. Its protein product is CASRQRSTDTQYF. The V gene is TRBV28, the J gene TRBJ2-3; D not certain. The CDR3 is made up of 13 amino acids. The ends were cut back, 6 bases at V and 0 bases at J, with 7 bases in the middle. The germline V gene has CDR1 MDHEN and CDR2 SYDVKM.

In nucleotides, the CDR3 is TGTGCCAGCAGTGAAGCGGCGGGACCCCACAATGAGCAGTTCTTC. This translates into CASSEAAGPHNEQFF. J is TRBJ2-1 and V is TRBV25-1, with D perhaps matching TRBD2 (6 bases). CDR3 size: 15 residues. V was pared by 2 bases and J by 5 bases, with 13 bases between. Per germline, CDR1 MGHDK and CDR2 SYGVNS.

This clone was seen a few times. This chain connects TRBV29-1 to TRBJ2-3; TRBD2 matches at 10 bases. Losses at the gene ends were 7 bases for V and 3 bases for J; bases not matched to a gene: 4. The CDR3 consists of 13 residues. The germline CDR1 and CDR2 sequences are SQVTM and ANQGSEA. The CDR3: CSGAGGRTDTQYF. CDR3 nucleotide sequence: TGCAGCGGAGCGGGAGGGAGAACAGATACGCAGTATTTT.

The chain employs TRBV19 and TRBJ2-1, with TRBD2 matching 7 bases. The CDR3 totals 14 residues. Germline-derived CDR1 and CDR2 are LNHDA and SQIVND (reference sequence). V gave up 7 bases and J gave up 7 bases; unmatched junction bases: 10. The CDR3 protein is CASNLVGGMNEQFF. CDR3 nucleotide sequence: TGTGCCAGTAACCTGGTGGGGGGGATGAATGAGCAGTTCTTC.

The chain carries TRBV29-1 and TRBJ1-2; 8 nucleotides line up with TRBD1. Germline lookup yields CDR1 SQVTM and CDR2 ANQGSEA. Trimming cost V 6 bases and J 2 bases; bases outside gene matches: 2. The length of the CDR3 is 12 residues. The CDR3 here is CSVGTGNYGYTF. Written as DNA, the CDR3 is TGCAGCGTAGGGACAGGAAACTATGGCTACACCTTC.

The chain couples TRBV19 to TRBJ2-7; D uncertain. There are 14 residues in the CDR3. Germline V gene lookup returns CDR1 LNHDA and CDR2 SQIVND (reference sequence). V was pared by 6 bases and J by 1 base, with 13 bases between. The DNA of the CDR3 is TGTGCCAGTAGGCTGGACCCCCAATCCTACGAGCAGTACTTC. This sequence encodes CASRLDPQSYEQYF.

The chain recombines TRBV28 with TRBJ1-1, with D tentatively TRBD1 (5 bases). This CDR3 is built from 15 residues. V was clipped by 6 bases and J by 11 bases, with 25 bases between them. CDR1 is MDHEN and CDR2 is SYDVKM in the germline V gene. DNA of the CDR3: TGTGCCAGCAGCCCCACGCCCTTAGGCAGGGTGGCTGCTTTCTTT. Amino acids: CASSPTPLGRVAAFF.

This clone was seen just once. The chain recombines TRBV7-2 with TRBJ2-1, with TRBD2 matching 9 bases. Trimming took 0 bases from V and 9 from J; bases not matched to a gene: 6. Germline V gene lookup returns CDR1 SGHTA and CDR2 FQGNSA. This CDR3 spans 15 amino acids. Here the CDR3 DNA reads TGTGCCAGCAGCTTAGCGGTTAGCGGGAGAGGTGAGCAGTTCTTC. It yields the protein CASSLAVSGRGEQFF.

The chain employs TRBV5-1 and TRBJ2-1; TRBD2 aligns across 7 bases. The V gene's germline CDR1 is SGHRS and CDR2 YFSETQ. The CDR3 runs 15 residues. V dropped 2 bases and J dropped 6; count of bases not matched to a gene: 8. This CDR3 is CASSFQGEGSNEQFF. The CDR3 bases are TGCGCCAGCAGCTTTCAAGGGGAGGGAAGCAATGAGCAGTTCTTC.

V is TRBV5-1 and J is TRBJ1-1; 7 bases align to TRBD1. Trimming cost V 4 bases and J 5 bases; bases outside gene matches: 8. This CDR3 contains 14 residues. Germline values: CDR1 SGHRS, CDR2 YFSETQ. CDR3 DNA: TGCGCCAGCAGCCTCGACAGGGTCGTGACTGAAGCTTTCTTT. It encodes CASSLDRVVTEAFF.

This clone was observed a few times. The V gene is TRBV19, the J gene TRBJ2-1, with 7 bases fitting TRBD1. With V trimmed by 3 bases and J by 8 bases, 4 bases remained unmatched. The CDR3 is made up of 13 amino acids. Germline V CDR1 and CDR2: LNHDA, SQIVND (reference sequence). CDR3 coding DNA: TGTGCCAGTAGTATCACAGGGGTCTATGAGCAGTTCTTC. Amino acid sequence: CASSITGVYEQFF.

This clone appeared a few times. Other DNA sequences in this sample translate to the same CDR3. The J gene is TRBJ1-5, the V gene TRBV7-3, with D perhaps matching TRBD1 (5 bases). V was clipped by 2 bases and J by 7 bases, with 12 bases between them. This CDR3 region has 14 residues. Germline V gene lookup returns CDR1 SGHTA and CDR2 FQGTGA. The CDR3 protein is CASSLLGRGQPQHF. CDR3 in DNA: TGTGCCAGCAGCTTATTGGGACGCGGGCAGCCCCAGCATTTT.

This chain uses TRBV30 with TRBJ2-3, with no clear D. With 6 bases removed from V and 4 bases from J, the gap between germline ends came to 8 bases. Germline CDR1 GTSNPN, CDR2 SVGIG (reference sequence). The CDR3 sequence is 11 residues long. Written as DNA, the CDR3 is TGTGCCTGCCCTGTGGCAGATACGCAGTATTTT. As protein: CACPVADTQYF.

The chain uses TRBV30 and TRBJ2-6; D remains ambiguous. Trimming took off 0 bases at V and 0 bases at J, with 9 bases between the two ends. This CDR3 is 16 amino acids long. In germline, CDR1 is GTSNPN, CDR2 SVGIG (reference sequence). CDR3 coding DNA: TGTGCCTGGAGTGTACGGAAGAACTCTGGGGCCAACGTCCTGACTTTC. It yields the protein CAWSVRKNSGANVLTF.

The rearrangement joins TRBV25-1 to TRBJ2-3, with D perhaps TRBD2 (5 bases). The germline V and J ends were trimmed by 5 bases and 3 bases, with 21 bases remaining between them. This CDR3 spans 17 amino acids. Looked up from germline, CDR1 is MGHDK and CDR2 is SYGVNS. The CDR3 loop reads CASSLLGDASLTDTQYF. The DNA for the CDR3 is TGTGCCAGCAGTCTCCTCGGCGACGCTAGCTTAACAGATACGCAGTATTTT.

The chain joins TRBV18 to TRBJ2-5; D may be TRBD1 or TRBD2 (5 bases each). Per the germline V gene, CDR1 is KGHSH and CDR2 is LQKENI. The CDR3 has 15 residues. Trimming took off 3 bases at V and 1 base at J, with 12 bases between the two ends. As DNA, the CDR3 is TGTGCCAGCTCACCTAATCCGGGACCCCAAGAGACCCAGTACTTC. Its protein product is CASSPNPGPQETQYF.

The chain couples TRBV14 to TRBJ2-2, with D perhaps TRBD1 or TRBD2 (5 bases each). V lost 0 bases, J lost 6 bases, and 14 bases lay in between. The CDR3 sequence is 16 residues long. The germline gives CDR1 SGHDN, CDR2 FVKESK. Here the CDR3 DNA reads TGTGCCAGCAGCCAAGATTGGGGGTTTGGTTCCGGGGAGCTGTTTTTT. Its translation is CASSQDWGFGSGELFF.

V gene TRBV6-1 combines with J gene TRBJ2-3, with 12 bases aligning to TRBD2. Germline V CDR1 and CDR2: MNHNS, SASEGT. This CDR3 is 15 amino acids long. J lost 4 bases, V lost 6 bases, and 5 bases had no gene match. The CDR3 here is CASRETSGSSDTQYF. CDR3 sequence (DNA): TGTGCCAGCAGGGAGACTAGCGGGAGTTCAGATACGCAGTATTTT.

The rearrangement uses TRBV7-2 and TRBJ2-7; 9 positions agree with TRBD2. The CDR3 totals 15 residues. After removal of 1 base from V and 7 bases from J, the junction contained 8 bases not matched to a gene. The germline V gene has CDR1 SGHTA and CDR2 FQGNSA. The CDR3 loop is CASSLGAGGPREQYF. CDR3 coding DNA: TGTGCCAGCAGCTTAGGAGCGGGAGGACCTAGGGAGCAGTACTTC.

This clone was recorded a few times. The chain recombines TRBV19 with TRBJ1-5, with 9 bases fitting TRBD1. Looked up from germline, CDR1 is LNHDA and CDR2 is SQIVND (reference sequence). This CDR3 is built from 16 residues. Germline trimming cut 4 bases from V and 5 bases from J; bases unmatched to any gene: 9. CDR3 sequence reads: CASSTSDRGIYQPQHF. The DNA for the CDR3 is TGTGCCAGTAGTACCAGCGACAGGGGGATATATCAGCCCCAGCATTTT.

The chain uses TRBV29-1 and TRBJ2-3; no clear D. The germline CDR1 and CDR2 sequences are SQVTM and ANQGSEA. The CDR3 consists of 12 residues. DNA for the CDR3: TGCGGCGGAGTTGCTAGCACAGATACGCAGTATTTT. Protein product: CGGVASTDTQYF.

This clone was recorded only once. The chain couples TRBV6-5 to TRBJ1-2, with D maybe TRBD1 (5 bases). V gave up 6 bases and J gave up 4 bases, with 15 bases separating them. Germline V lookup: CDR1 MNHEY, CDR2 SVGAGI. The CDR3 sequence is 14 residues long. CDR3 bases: TGTGCCAGCAGGTCGATTAGTGGGGGCTATGGCTACACCTTC. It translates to CASRSISGGYGYTF.

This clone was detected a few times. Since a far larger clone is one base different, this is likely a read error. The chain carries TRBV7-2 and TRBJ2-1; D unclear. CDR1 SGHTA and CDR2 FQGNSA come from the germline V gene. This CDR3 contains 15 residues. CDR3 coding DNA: TGTGACAGCAGCTTAGTTCCAGAGGCCTACAATGAGCAGTTCTTC. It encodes CDSSLVPEAYNEQFF.

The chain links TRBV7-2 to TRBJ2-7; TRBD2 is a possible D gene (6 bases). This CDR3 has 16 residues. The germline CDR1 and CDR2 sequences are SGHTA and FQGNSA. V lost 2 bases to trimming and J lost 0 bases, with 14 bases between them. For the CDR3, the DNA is TGTGCCAGCAGCTTAAGCCCAGCGGGTAGCTCCTACGAGCAGTACTTC. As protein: CASSLSPAGSSYEQYF.

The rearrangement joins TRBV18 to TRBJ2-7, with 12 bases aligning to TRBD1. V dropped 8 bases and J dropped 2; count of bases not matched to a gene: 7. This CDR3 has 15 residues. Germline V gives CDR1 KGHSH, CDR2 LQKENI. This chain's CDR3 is CASALGQGAPYEQYF. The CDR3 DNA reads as TGTGCCAGCGCACTGGGACAGGGGGCCCCCTACGAGCAGTACTTC.